The clone carrying this TCR beta chain came up a few times. Germline V CDR1 and CDR2: MDHEN, SYDVKM. The CDR3 sequence is 15 residues long. The V end was cut by 5 bases, the J end by 1 base, with 11 bases between. Patients got ipilimumab 1 mg/kg beginning 14 to 28 days post-transplant. Through week 26, nivolumab 3 mg/kg IV was given weeks 1, 4, 7, 10, then biweekly. The record originates from a study of ipilimumab plus nivolumab after autologous stem cell transplantation. In the study overall: A median of about 8 nivolumab and five or six ipilimumab doses were given.

Sequencing used immunoSEQ multiplex PCR; TCRdb keeps in-frame clones, though not all of them. This sample has roughly 12,000 clones, with under 80% found just once. The rearrangement uses TRBV28 and TRBJ1-4, with no clear D. The material sequenced was PBMCs, taken in a trial of ipilimumab plus nivolumab as post-transplant consolidation. The sequence was obtained from a male donor with multiple myeloma. The CDR3 is CASSLVWGTNEKLFF. In nucleotides, the CDR3 is TGTGCCAGCAGTCTTGTCTGGGGAACTAATGAAAAACTGTTTTTT. Variable domain in full (rest from reference TRBV28 and TRBJ1-4): DVKVTQSSRYLVKRTGEKVFLECVQDMDHENMFWYRQDPGLGLRLIYFSYDVKMKEKGDIPEGYSVSREKKERFSLILESASTNQTSMYLCASSLVWGTNEKLFFGSGTQLSVL.